The 19 T cell receptor beta chains below come from one sample, sequenced in a study of shared clonotypes between healthy human individuals. TCRdb's copy holds only in-frame clones and misses some; the assay was immunoSEQ multiplex PCR. The sample includes about 1 million clones, roughly 75% of them seen just once. What was sequenced was memory CD4+ T cells sorted from blood. Sample subset: CD45RA-negative fraction. The receptors were gathered from a man between 18 and 35 years old in good health.

This clone came up a few times. Other DNA sequences in this sample translate to the same CDR3. This chain connects TRBV5-1 to TRBJ2-1, with TRBD2 matching over 12 bases. The CDR3 spans 15 residues. Germline assignment: CDR1 SGHRS and CDR2 YFSETQ. With V trimmed by 0 bases and J by 10 bases, 5 bases remained unmatched. CDR3 in amino acids: CASSLGTSGIREQFF. The CDR3 nucleotides are TGCGCCAGCAGCTTGGGGACTAGCGGGATAAGGGAGCAGTTCTTC.

CDR3: CASSLVGGTKTQYF. CDR3 nucleotide sequence: TGCGCCAGCAGCTTGGTAGGGGGGACGAAGACCCAGTACTTC. The chain uses TRBV5-1 and TRBJ2-5; TRBD1 or TRBD2 may be the D gene (6 bases each). Looked up from germline, CDR1 is SGHRS and CDR2 is YFSETQ. CDR3 length equals 14 residues. Trimming took 0 bases from V and 6 from J, leaving 12 bases between them.

The chain combines TRBV14 with TRBJ1-4, with D unclear. Per germline, CDR1 SGHDN and CDR2 FVKESK. The CDR3 covers 16 residues. V lost 0 bases to trimming and J lost 0 bases, with 8 bases between them. CDR3: CASSQDRVTTNEKLFF. CDR3 bases: TGTGCCAGCAGCCAAGATCGGGTGACAACTAATGAAAAACTGTTTTTT.

This clone was observed a few times. A read error is possible here, since a much larger clone lies one base away. The chain uses TRBV6-1 and TRBJ1-5, with 9 bases lining up with TRBD1. Looked up from germline, CDR1 is MNHNS and CDR2 is SASEGT. The V segment lost 6 bases and the J segment 4 bases; nucleotides outside the gene matches: 1. The CDR3 is made up of 13 amino acids. The CDR3 sequence: CASRGTGNQPQHF. CDR3 DNA: TGTGCCAGCAGGGGGACAGGGAATCAGCCCCAGCATTTT.

The J gene is TRBJ2-5, the V gene TRBV18, with 14 bases identical to TRBD2. Germline V gene data show CDR1 as KGHSH and CDR2 as LQKENI. There are 20 residues in the CDR3. Unmatched junction bases numbered 13, after V lost 0 bases and J lost 4 bases. CDR3 sequence: CASSPPGTSGSSSYRETQYF. CDR3 in DNA: TGTGCCAGCTCACCACCAGGGACTAGCGGGAGTTCCTCGTATCGAGAGACCCAGTACTTC.

J is TRBJ2-7 and V is TRBV30; D tentatively reads TRBD1 or TRBD2 (6 bases each). The V end lost 2 bases, the J end lost 3 bases, and 14 bases lay between the germline ends. CDR1 and CDR2 (germline): GTSNPN, SVGIG (reference sequence). The CDR3 has 14 amino acids. The CDR3 here is CAWSRGVIVYEQYF. The CDR3 DNA is TGTGCCTGGAGTAGGGGGGTTATAGTCTACGAGCAGTACTTC.

The V gene is TRBV19, the J gene TRBJ1-5, with D hard to call. V dropped 4 bases and J dropped 1 base, with 11 bases sitting between them. Germline loops: CDR1 LNHDA, CDR2 SQIVND (reference sequence). The CDR3 contains 15 residues. In nucleotides, the CDR3 is TGTGCCAGTAGTAGTAGTGTCTCCAGCAATCAGCCCCAGCATTTT. It specifies CASSSSVSSNQPQHF.

This chain connects TRBV6-1 to TRBJ1-1; D is possibly TRBD1 (6 bases). V was clipped by 5 bases and J by 13 bases, with 17 bases between them. This CDR3 has 12 residues. Germline CDR1 MNHNS, CDR2 SASEGT. The CDR3 loop is CASSQRQRGVFF. The CDR3 DNA is TGTGCCAGCAGTCAGCGGCAAAGGGGGGTTTTCTTT.

The table lists this clone with a few counts. The chain carries TRBV28 and TRBJ1-6; perhaps TRBD1 as D (6 bases). The V and J ends lost 9 bases and 9 bases respectively, with 18 bases between them. The length of the CDR3 is 14 residues. Germline V gives CDR1 MDHEN, CDR2 SYDVKM. CDR3 region: CASLGGGKGSPLHF. In DNA form, the CDR3 reads TGTGCCAGTCTGGGCGGGGGCAAGGGTTCACCCCTCCACTTT.

The chain joins TRBV5-1 to TRBJ1-1; D is unclear. Trimming stripped 7 bases from V and 0 bases from J, with 13 bases between. Germline V gene sequence: CDR1 SGHRS, CDR2 YFSETQ. The CDR3 is 14 amino acids. CDR3 amino acids: CASPERVLNTEAFF. For the CDR3, the DNA is TGCGCCAGCCCCGAGAGGGTTTTGAACACTGAAGCTTTCTTT.

The chain couples TRBV18 to TRBJ2-7; TRBD2 is a possible D gene (5 bases). This CDR3 region has 15 residues. Germline loops: CDR1 KGHSH, CDR2 LQKENI. The V end was cut by 0 bases, the J end by 5 bases, with 14 bases between. The CDR3 loop is CASSPPSRALDEQYF. In DNA form, the CDR3 reads TGTGCCAGCTCACCACCGTCGCGGGCCCTCGACGAGCAGTACTTC.

The gene calls are TRBV7-9 and TRBJ2-2; D is unclear. Germline CDR1 and CDR2: SEHNR and FQNEAQ (reference sequence). CDR3 length: 15 amino acids. Trimming pared 5 bases from V and 1 base from J, leaving 11 bases between. CDR3 nucleotides: TGTGCCAGCAGCCCTGGGGAAGTGAACACCGGGGAGCTGTTTTTT. Its translation: CASSPGEVNTGELFF.

The genes are TRBV6-6 and TRBJ1-6; 7 nucleotides align to TRBD1. The CDR3 covers 15 residues. The trim removed 5 bases at V and 7 bases at J, leaving 8 bases unmatched. In germline, CDR1 is MNHNY, CDR2 SVGAGI (reference sequence). The CDR3 reads CASSETGKANSPLHF. The CDR3 DNA is TGTGCCAGCAGTGAGACAGGGAAGGCCAATTCACCCCTCCACTTT.

J is TRBJ1-2 and V is TRBV19, with unresolved D. The CDR3 extends over 12 amino acids. V was shortened by 10 bases and J by 7 bases, with 16 bases between the two germline ends. CDR1 is LNHDA and CDR2 is SQIVND in the germline V gene (reference sequence). This chain's CDR3 is CATGVGSSGYTF. In DNA form, the CDR3 reads TGTGCCACTGGAGTCGGAAGTAGTGGCTACACCTTC.

The chain uses TRBV5-1 and TRBJ2-5; 7 bases align to TRBD2. The germline CDR1 and CDR2 sequences are SGHRS and YFSETQ. The CDR3 consists of 15 residues. With V trimmed by 3 bases and J by 2 bases, 7 bases remained unmatched. This CDR3 is CASSSGSGGQETQYF. DNA for the CDR3: TGCGCCAGCAGCTCTGGATCCGGGGGGCAAGAGACCCAGTACTTC.

The chain uses TRBV9 and TRBJ2-5; D is undetermined. CDR3 size: 16 residues. Per the germline V gene, CDR1 is SGDLS and CDR2 is YYNGEE. Trimming shortened V by 0 bases and J by 5 bases, and 17 bases separated the two germline ends. This CDR3 reads CASSVGDTGRGETQYF. The CDR3 DNA follows: TGTGCCAGCAGCGTAGGAGACACCGGAAGAGGCGAGACCCAGTACTTC.

The V gene is TRBV2, the J gene TRBJ2-1; D may be TRBD1 (6 bases). There are 13 residues in the CDR3. Deletions cut 5 bases from V and 9 bases from J, with 14 bases between. Germline values: CDR1 SNHLY, CDR2 FYNNEI. The DNA of the CDR3 is TGTGCCAGCAGTCCCCAAGGGGGAACTGAGCAGTTCTTC. The encoded protein is CASSPQGGTEQFF.

For this clone: The same CDR3 is also encoded by other DNA sequences in this sample. J is TRBJ2-1 and V is TRBV11-2, with 10 bases identical to TRBD1. In germline, CDR1 is SGHAT, CDR2 FQNNGV. CDR3 size: 15 residues. J was trimmed by 4 bases and V by 3 bases; bases with no gene match: 3. This CDR3 is CASSLGTGVYNEQFF. DNA for the CDR3: TGTGCCAGCAGCTTGGGGACAGGGGTTTACAATGAGCAGTTCTTC.

This chain connects TRBV10-2 to TRBJ1-5; D is ambiguous. This CDR3 is built from 11 residues. V lost 0 bases to trimming and J lost 12 bases, with 6 bases between them. In germline, CDR1 is WSHSY, CDR2 SAAADI. Here the CDR3 reads CASSESERQHF. The CDR3 DNA reads as TGCGCCAGCAGTGAGTCTGAACGCCAGCATTTT.